The rows below give T cell receptor beta chains drawn from one sample of a study of blood T cell repertoires in COVID-19. Generated by immunoSEQ multiplex PCR, the TCRdb table keeps only in-frame clones and is missing some. This table has 130,000 or so clones, 70% to 90% appearing once. The sequencing input was peripheral blood. The receptors shown here come from a man in his forties or fifties with acute or convalescent COVID-19. CDR3s include the opening cysteine and the closing phenylalanine or tryptophan. A D gene is named only where the DNA matches it firmly. Clone sizes are given selectively: once, few, many, or a class where the clone is expanded.

clone_size: NA
v_call: TRBV11-2
j_call: TRBJ2-7
d_call: TRBD2
cdr3_aa: CASSLEWTSGPYEQYF

clone_size: NA
v_call: TRBV28
j_call: TRBJ1-5
d_call: NA
cdr3_aa: CASSPVERALQPQHF

clone_size: NA
v_call: TRBV9
j_call: TRBJ2-3
d_call: TRBD2
cdr3_aa: CASSLELSGGITDTQYF

clone_size: NA
v_call: TRBV10-3
j_call: TRBJ1-2
d_call: NA
cdr3_aa: CAISEGLGYGYTF

clone_size: NA
v_call: TRBV19
j_call: TRBJ2-7
d_call: NA
cdr3_aa: CASSIGLRVSTYEQYF

clone_size: NA
v_call: TRBV28
j_call: TRBJ1-2
d_call: NA
cdr3_aa: CASTTNRRGVMVGYTF

clone_size: NA
v_call: TRBV5-1
j_call: TRBJ2-1
d_call: TRBD2
cdr3_aa: CASSRTGGAYEQFF

clone_size: NA
v_call: TRBV10-3
j_call: TRBJ1-4
d_call: NA
cdr3_aa: CAISETGWDEKLFF

clone_size: NA
v_call: TRBV10-2
j_call: TRBJ2-1
d_call: TRBD2
cdr3_aa: CASTSPLAGSYNEQFF

clone_size: NA
v_call: TRBV29-1
j_call: TRBJ2-1
d_call: NA
cdr3_aa: CSVSPSSYNEQFF

clone_size: NA
v_call: TRBV9
j_call: TRBJ2-3
d_call: NA
cdr3_aa: CASSVGSMTDTQYF

clone_size: NA
v_call: TRBV29-1
j_call: TRBJ1-1
d_call: NA
cdr3_aa: CSFPRDTEAFF

clone_size: NA
v_call: TRBV5-5
j_call: TRBJ1-1
d_call: NA
cdr3_aa: CASSLYRANTEAFF

clone_size: NA
v_call: TRBV14
j_call: TRBJ2-5
d_call: NA
cdr3_aa: CASSQGLIQETQYF

clone_size: NA
v_call: TRBV5-1
j_call: TRBJ2-2
d_call: TRBD1
cdr3_aa: CASSLVTGGIGELFF

clone_size: NA
v_call: TRBV2
j_call: TRBJ2-7
d_call: NA
cdr3_aa: CASSPTGHEQYF

clone_size: once
v_call: TRBV3-1/TRBV3-2
j_call: TRBJ1-2
d_call: NA
cdr3_aa: CASSQGGVSGYTF

clone_size: NA
v_call: TRBV5-1
j_call: TRBJ2-2
d_call: NA
cdr3_aa: CASSGGWDTGELFF

clone_size: NA
v_call: TRBV2
j_call: TRBJ2-2
d_call: TRBD2
cdr3_aa: CASAGGTNTGELFF

clone_size: NA
v_call: TRBV5-6
j_call: TRBJ2-7
d_call: TRBD2
cdr3_aa: CASSGTSGRVYEQYF

clone_size: NA
v_call: TRBV19
j_call: TRBJ2-5
d_call: TRBD2
cdr3_aa: CASSVRGRVEETQYF

clone_size: NA
v_call: TRBV6-6
j_call: TRBJ2-5
d_call: TRBD2
cdr3_aa: CASSTPGVAGGETQYF

clone_size: NA
v_call: TRBV28
j_call: TRBJ1-1
d_call: NA
cdr3_aa: CASTLAVFRNTEAFF

clone_size: NA
v_call: TRBV6-5
j_call: TRBJ1-2
d_call: TRBD1
cdr3_aa: CASSFPSGQGNYGYTF

clone_size: few
v_call: TRBV15
j_call: TRBJ1-1
d_call: NA
cdr3_aa: CATSARDVRGVLPLAANTEAFF

clone_size: NA
v_call: TRBV25-1
j_call: TRBJ1-2
d_call: NA
cdr3_aa: CASSEYRPQGLPNYGYTF

clone_size: once
v_call: TRBV4-1
j_call: TRBJ2-1
d_call: TRBD2
cdr3_aa: CASSQVPSAGDVEQFF

clone_size: NA
v_call: TRBV10-1
j_call: TRBJ1-3
d_call: NA
cdr3_aa: CASSEISPGTSGNTIYF

clone_size: NA
v_call: TRBV28
j_call: TRBJ1-2
d_call: NA
cdr3_aa: CASSLGGSYGYTF

clone_size: NA
v_call: TRBV7-9
j_call: TRBJ1-1
d_call: NA
cdr3_aa: CASSLGGQGTEAFF

clone_size: once
v_call: TRBV28
j_call: TRBJ2-3
d_call: TRBD1
cdr3_aa: CASSPGTGSTDTQYF

clone_size: NA
v_call: TRBV28
j_call: TRBJ2-1
d_call: TRBD2
cdr3_aa: CASSTISGRLGNEQFF

clone_size: NA
v_call: TRBV18
j_call: TRBJ1-1
d_call: TRBD1
cdr3_aa: CASSLGQGAITEAFF

clone_size: NA
v_call: TRBV3-1/TRBV3-2
j_call: TRBJ1-2
d_call: TRBD1
cdr3_aa: CASSQDSGTGGRYGYTF

clone_size: NA
v_call: TRBV28
j_call: TRBJ1-2
d_call: NA
cdr3_aa: CASSPTVDYGYTF

clone_size: NA
v_call: TRBV5-1
j_call: TRBJ2-7
d_call: TRBD1
cdr3_aa: CASSPQGGTGGREQYF

clone_size: NA
v_call: TRBV5-4
j_call: TRBJ1-4
d_call: NA
cdr3_aa: CASSFERKLFF

clone_size: NA
v_call: TRBV10-1
j_call: TRBJ1-1
d_call: NA
cdr3_aa: CASSENLNTEAFF

clone_size: once
v_call: TRBV18
j_call: TRBJ1-5
d_call: TRBD1
cdr3_aa: CASSAQILTGVSNQPQHF

clone_size: NA
v_call: TRBV19
j_call: TRBJ2-3
d_call: NA
cdr3_aa: CASSPTGWDTQYF

clone_size: NA
v_call: TRBV10-1
j_call: TRBJ2-1
d_call: TRBD1
cdr3_aa: CASSESASGGRYNEQFF

clone_size: NA
v_call: TRBV7-2
j_call: TRBJ1-2
d_call: NA
cdr3_aa: CASSSPLRRGYTF

clone_size: NA
v_call: TRBV25-1
j_call: TRBJ2-7
d_call: NA
cdr3_aa: CASSWGPYEQYF